This T cell receptor beta chain was profiled in a study of cytomegalovirus exposure and HLA in healthy donors (dated by TCRdb to about 2017). With respect to the entire study: According to a later analysis, the 100 to 150 validation repertoires were produced on the same platform as the approximately 690 repertoires of the first cohort. Along with the approximately 700-subject first cohort, a separate validation cohort of over a hundred different subjects was used. To predict cytomegalovirus infection status, the study combined high-throughput TCR immunosequencing, statistical association of individual TCRs with disease status, and machine learning. The study was designed to test whether signatures of past pathogen exposure could be identified by cataloging public T cell receptors.

With respect to this clone: Its antigen is unknown. No base qualities exist here, and no much larger clone lies one base off it.

Separate from the approximately 700-subject first cohort, the validation cohort of 120 subjects was the group to which the donors belonged. Paper-wide results and their limitations: It was suggested by the authors that the approach could potentially be generalized to other disease states and immunological phenotypes. The study gave a list of under 200 TCR beta chains associated with cytomegalovirus. All 120 or so repertoires were used to score co-occurrence in the validation cohort in a later analysis, because that analysis had no HLA typing for the cohort. While some public TCRs were present in many individuals, most TCR sequences turned up only very rarely across donors. In vitro tests confirmed that three of the cytomegalovirus-associated TCR beta chains recognize cytomegalovirus antigens. The classifier was reported to diagnose cytomegalovirus status with high specificity and sensitivity in both the original cohort and the validation cohort. In a later analysis, TCRs clustered in the first cohort were found to also tend to co-occur in the roughly 120 validation repertoires, with 85% to 95% of cluster scores above 0.

CDR1 is given as MNHNY and CDR2 as SVGAGI, both from the germline V gene (reference sequence). From its cysteine to its phenylalanine, the CDR3 spans 13 amino acids. Only the CDR3 region is kept as DNA, spanning 39 bases read in frame from base 1. Deletion took 0 bases off V and 8 bases off J, with a span of 10 bases between the germline ends. Library prep was done by the immunoSEQ multiplex PCR assay. The paper's processing steps were these. A statistical classification framework was developed to diagnose cytomegalovirus status using the catalog of TCR beta chain sequences. TCRdb holds this immuneACCESS table with in-frame rearrangements only. Some clones are missing; in checked studies, unresolved V genes explain under half, and the rest has no known cause. V and J calls and clone size follow that table, whereas D and trimming were derived from the DNA. Across this sample there are 50,000 to 65,000 clones, with 89% seen only once. The ten largest clonotypes hold approximately 15% of the sample.

This TCR was sampled from a woman between 18 and 29 years old in good health and CMV-seronegative. This receptor chain uses TRBV6-6 and TRBJ1-2; TRBD1 is a possible D gene, resting on 6 matching bases. Sequencing used PBMCs. The DNA sequence follows: TGTGCCAGCAGTTACTCTGGGGGCGAGGGCTACACCTTC. Its amino acids are CASSYSGGEGYTF.